This T cell receptor (beta chain) came from a study of identical twins. CDR3 length equals 14 residues. Trimming took off 4 bases at V and 3 bases at J, with 10 bases between the two ends. Germline assignment: CDR1 LNHDA and CDR2 SQIVND (reference sequence). This clonotype showed up many times. In TCRdb, the 5' RACE reads were re-called with MiXCR into one record per CDR3 protein. This table holds hundreds of thousands of distinct CDR3 sequences, 6% to 8.5% found once. This same sample was also part of a study on yellow fever vaccine responses in identical twins.

The V gene is TRBV19, the J gene TRBJ2-1; tentatively, D is TRBD1 (6 bases). Material: CD8+ T cells sorted from blood. This sequence originates from a woman aged 18-29 years in good health. CDR3 DNA: TGTGCCAGTAGTACAGGGGCTTTCTACAATGAGCAGTTCTTC. Protein sequence: CASSTGAFYNEQFF.